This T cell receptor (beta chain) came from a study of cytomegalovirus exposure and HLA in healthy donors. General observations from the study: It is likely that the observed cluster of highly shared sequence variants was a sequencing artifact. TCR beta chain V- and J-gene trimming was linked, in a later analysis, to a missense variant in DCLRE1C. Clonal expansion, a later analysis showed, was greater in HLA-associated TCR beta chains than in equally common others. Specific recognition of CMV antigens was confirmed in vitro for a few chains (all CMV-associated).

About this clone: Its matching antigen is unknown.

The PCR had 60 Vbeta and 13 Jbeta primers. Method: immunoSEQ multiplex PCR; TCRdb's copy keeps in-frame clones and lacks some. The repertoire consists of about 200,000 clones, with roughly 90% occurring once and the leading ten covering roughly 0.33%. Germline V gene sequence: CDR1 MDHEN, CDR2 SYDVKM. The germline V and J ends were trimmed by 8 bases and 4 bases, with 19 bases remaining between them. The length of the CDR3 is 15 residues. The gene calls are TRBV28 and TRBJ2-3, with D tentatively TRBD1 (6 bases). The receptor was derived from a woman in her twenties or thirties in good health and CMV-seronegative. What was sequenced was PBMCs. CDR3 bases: TGTGCCAGCGCCGTTTACAGGGATCCTGCAGATACGCAGTATTTT. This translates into CASAVYRDPADTQYF.